The rows below give T cell receptor beta chains drawn from one sample of a study of blood T cell repertoires in COVID-19. The data were produced by immunoSEQ multiplex PCR, yet TCRdb's version contains in-frame clones alone and is incomplete. This sample has approximately 250,000 clones, with about 81% found just once. What was sequenced was PBMCs or T cells enriched from blood (not recorded which). These receptors were taken from a man aged 25 to 40 with acute COVID-19. Each CDR3 is given with its conserved first and last residue. The D gene is left open where the match is weak. Only part of the rows carry a size: once, few, many, or a class if the clone is expanded.

D: TRBD1
size: few
V: TRBV10-1
J: TRBJ1-5
CDR3: CASSPGGEGSNQPQHF
DNA: TGCGCCAGCAGTCCAGGGGGCGAGGGGAGCAATCAGCCCCAGCATTTT

D: -
size: -
V: TRBV18
J: TRBJ2-1
CDR3: CASSPLGSGEQFF
DNA: TGTGCCAGCTCACCCTTAGGATCGGGAGAGCAGTTCTTC

D: -
size: -
V: TRBV4-3
J: TRBJ1-5
CDR3: CASSQERGHNQPQHF
DNA: TGCGCCAGCAGCCAAGAAAGGGGCCACAATCAGCCCCAGCATTTT

D: -
size: -
V: TRBV6-6
J: TRBJ1-5
CDR3: CASSYYRANSNQPQHF
DNA: TGTGCCAGCAGTTACTACAGGGCAAATAGCAATCAGCCCCAGCATTTT

D: -
size: -
V: TRBV2
J: TRBJ2-2
CDR3: CASMRTRAGELFF
DNA: TGTGCCAGCATGCGGACGCGGGCCGGGGAGCTGTTTTTT

D: -
size: -
V: TRBV28
J: TRBJ1-3
CDR3: CAITGPPGNTIYF
DNA: TGTGCCATTACAGGGCCCCCTGGAAACACCATATATTTT

D: -
size: -
V: TRBV19
J: TRBJ1-2
CDR3: CASSMPAHRQVGYTF
DNA: TGTGCCAGTAGTATGCCCGCTCACCGGCAGGTTGGCTACACCTTC

D: -
size: few
V: TRBV12-2
J: TRBJ1-5
CDR3: CASPLGGIGQPQHF
DNA: TGTGCAAGTCCTCTTGGGGGGATAGGTCAGCCCCAGCATTTT

D: -
size: -
V: TRBV3-1/TRBV3-2
J: TRBJ1-4
CDR3: CASSQGAQEKLFF
DNA: TGTGCCAGCAGCCAGGGGGCGCAAGAAAAACTGTTTTTT

D: -
size: -
V: TRBV24-1
J: TRBJ2-1
CDR3: CATSDSKQGIMSYNEQFF
DNA: TGTGCCACCAGTGACTCTAAGCAGGGAATCATGTCCTACAATGAGCAGTTCTTC

D: TRBD2
size: -
V: TRBV19
J: TRBJ2-1
CDR3: CASGTREGGGNEQFF
DNA: TGTGCCAGCGGGACCCGGGAGGGTGGGGGGAATGAGCAGTTCTTC

D: -
size: -
V: TRBV19
J: TRBJ1-6
CDR3: CASKGSRGNSPLHF
DNA: TGTGCCAGTAAGGGTAGTCGGGGGAATTCACCCCTCCACTTT

D: TRBD1
size: -
V: TRBV5-6
J: TRBJ2-2
CDR3: CASSSGQGVTGELFF
DNA: TGTGCCAGCAGCTCCGGACAGGGTGTCACCGGGGAGCTGTTTTTT

D: -
size: -
V: TRBV30
J: TRBJ2-1
CDR3: CAWSVLAEVGEQFF
DNA: TGTGCCTGGAGTGTACTAGCTGAGGTTGGTGAGCAGTTCTTC

D: -
size: once
V: TRBV7-2
J: TRBJ1-2
CDR3: CASSGLSSIGYTF
DNA: TGTGCCAGCAGCGGACTTTCGAGTATTGGCTACACCTTC

D: TRBD1
size: -
V: TRBV5-4
J: TRBJ1-1
CDR3: CASSLGTVNTEAFF
DNA: TGTGCCAGCAGCTTAGGGACAGTGAACACTGAAGCTTTCTTT

D: -
size: -
V: TRBV6-5
J: TRBJ1-4
CDR3: CASSYSRGTNEKLFF
DNA: TGTGCCAGCAGTTACTCTCGCGGGACTAATGAAAAACTGTTTTTT

D: TRBD2
size: -
V: TRBV5-5
J: TRBJ2-2
CDR3: CASSLAGGSSTGELFF
DNA: TGTGCCAGCAGCTTGGCTGGCGGGAGTAGCACCGGGGAGCTGTTTTTT

D: TRBD2
size: many
V: TRBV15
J: TRBJ2-1
CDR3: CATSRGLAGGINNEQFF
DNA: TGTGCCACCAGCAGAGGACTAGCGGGAGGGATAAACAATGAGCAGTTCTTC

D: -
size: -
V: TRBV7-6
J: TRBJ1-5
CDR3: CASSLNNLSNQPQHF
DNA: TGTGCCAGCAGCTTAAACAACCTGAGCAATCAGCCCCAGCATTTT

D: -
size: -
V: TRBV25-1
J: TRBJ2-3
CDR3: CASTPGASTDTQYF
DNA: TGTGCCAGCACCCCAGGGGCGAGCACAGATACGCAGTATTTT

D: TRBD1
size: -
V: TRBV28
J: TRBJ1-5
CDR3: CASNQNRGHQPQHF
DNA: TGTGCCAGCAACCAAAACAGGGGCCATCAGCCCCAGCATTTT

D: TRBD2
size: -
V: TRBV9
J: TRBJ2-3
CDR3: CASSARSGSFVDTQYF
DNA: TGTGCCAGCAGCGCCCGTAGCGGGAGTTTTGTAGATACGCAGTATTTT

D: -
size: few
V: TRBV9
J: TRBJ2-2
CDR3: CASSVTGTSNTGELFF
DNA: TGTGCCAGCAGCGTGACCGGGACATCTAACACCGGGGAGCTGTTTTTT

D: TRBD2
size: -
V: TRBV5-1
J: TRBJ2-1
CDR3: CASRPGGLAGGAEQFF
DNA: TGTGCCAGCAGACCAGGTGGACTAGCGGGAGGGGCTGAGCAGTTCTTC

D: TRBD1
size: few
V: TRBV5-6
J: TRBJ1-1
CDR3: CASSFGQGTEAFF
DNA: TGTGCCAGCAGTTTTGGACAGGGGACTGAAGCTTTCTTT

D: -
size: -
V: TRBV5-1
J: TRBJ1-5
CDR3: CASSLSGDSNQPQHF
DNA: TGCGCCAGCAGCTTGAGCGGGGATAGCAATCAGCCCCAGCATTTT

D: -
size: -
V: TRBV6-5
J: TRBJ1-1
CDR3: CATKERGGGEQAFF
DNA: TGTGCCACCAAGGAGAGGGGTGGGGGCGAGCAAGCTTTCTTT

D: -
size: -
V: TRBV15
J: TRBJ1-2
CDR3: CATSRDRTGSPLGYTF
DNA: TGTGCCACCAGCAGAGATCGTACAGGATCCCCCCTAGGCTACACCTTC